This T cell receptor (beta chain) was recovered during a study of T-cell reconstitution after alpha-beta-depleted transplantation in children. Study results and caveats: T-cell counts and diversity at one year following transplant were attributed mainly to newly produced T cells. Certain patients had high TCRbeta diversity at day 60, and it came from recipient T cells and thymic progenitors that survived. Where alpha-beta T cells came from about two months after transplant was reportedly several hundred expanded graft clones.

Looked up from germline, CDR1 is SGHTA and CDR2 is FQGTGA. Trimming shortened V by 6 bases and J by 2 bases, and 14 bases separated the two germline ends. The CDR3 is made up of 14 amino acids. Unique molecular identifiers were used to barcode this TCRbeta library. From the PCR reads, TCRdb called clonotypes with MiXCR, one entry per CDR3 protein. The table has 600,000 to 700,000 distinct CDR3 sequences, around 14% seen once. On this clonotype itself: The antigen is undetermined.

The sequencing used PBMCs, collected before TCRalphabeta/CD19-depleted stem cell transplant. This sequence was found in a girl aged 2 to 9 with congenital amegakaryocytic thrombocytopenia, due to receive a stem cell transplant. The chain carries TRBV7-3 and TRBJ2-7; TRBD1 might be the D (6 bases). The CDR3 spells CASSYRDTAYEQYF. DNA for the CDR3: TGTGCCAGCAGTTACCGGGACACCGCCTACGAGCAGTACTTC.